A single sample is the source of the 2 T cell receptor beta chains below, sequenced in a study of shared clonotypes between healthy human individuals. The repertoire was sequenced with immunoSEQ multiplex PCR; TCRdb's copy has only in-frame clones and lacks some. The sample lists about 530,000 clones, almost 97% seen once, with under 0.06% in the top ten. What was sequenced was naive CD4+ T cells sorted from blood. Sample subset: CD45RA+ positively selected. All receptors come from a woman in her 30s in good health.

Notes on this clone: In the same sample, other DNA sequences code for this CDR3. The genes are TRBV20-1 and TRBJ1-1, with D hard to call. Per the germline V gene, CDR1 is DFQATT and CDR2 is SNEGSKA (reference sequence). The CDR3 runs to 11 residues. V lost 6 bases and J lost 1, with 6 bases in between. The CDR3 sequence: CSAPTNTEAFF. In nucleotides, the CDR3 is TGCAGTGCCCCAACGAACACTGAAGCTTTCTTT.

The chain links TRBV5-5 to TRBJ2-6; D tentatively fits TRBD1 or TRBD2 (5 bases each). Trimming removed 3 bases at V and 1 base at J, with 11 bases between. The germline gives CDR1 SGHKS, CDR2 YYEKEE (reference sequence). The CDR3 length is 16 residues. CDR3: CASSSGTASGANVLTF. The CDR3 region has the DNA TGTGCCAGCAGCTCCGGGACGGCTTCTGGGGCCAACGTCCTGACTTTC.